Listed here are 22 T cell receptor beta chains from one sample, sequenced in a study of Ad26.COV2.S vaccination and SARS-CoV-2 variants. The protocol was immunoSEQ multiplex PCR, while the TCRdb copy is restricted to in-frame clones and leaves out a portion. The data hold around 400,000 clones, with 80% to 90% observed a single time. Sample treatment: some 20 received Ad26.COV2.S at low or high dose, single or two shots; roughly five received placebo; per-sample allocation not given. Collection of the samples took place on day 63 after the first injection of vaccine or placebo. Sequencing was performed on peripheral blood, taken in a trial of Ad26.COV2.S vaccine versus placebo. The receptors were gathered from a person between 18 and 65 years old who received the Ad26.COV2.S COVID-19 vaccine or a placebo.

This clone was seen only a few times. This CDR3 is CASSAARAMGELFF. The CDR3 DNA reads as TGTGCCAGCAGCGCCGCAAGGGCCATGGGGGAGCTGTTTTTT. The gene calls are TRBV9 and TRBJ2-2; no reliable D call. CDR3 length: 14 amino acids. Germline-derived CDR1 and CDR2 are SGDLS and YYNGEE. Trimming cost V 3 bases and J 8 bases, with 14 bases left between them.

The chain has TRBV18 and TRBJ1-2; D possibly corresponds to TRBD1 (5 bases). The V end was cut by 5 bases, the J end by 5 bases, with 15 bases between. In germline, CDR1 is KGHSH, CDR2 LQKENI. This CDR3 is 14 amino acids long. As DNA, the CDR3 is TGTGCCAGCTCAGGGGCGGCGAGGACGTATGGCTACACCTTC. Translating it yields CASSGAARTYGYTF.

This rearrangement joins TRBV4-1 to TRBJ1-5; TRBD1 might be the D (5 bases). V lost 1 base, J lost 7 bases, and 14 bases lay in between. Germline V gene data show CDR1 as MGHRA and CDR2 as YSYEKL. The CDR3 sequence is 15 residues long. The DNA for the CDR3 is TGCGCCAGCAGCCAAGTCCCGGGGGGTGGACAGCCCCAGCATTTT. Its protein is CASSQVPGGGQPQHF.

CDR3 coding DNA: TGCGCCAGCAGCTTGGTGGGACGGGGCTACGAGCAGTACTTC. The encoded protein is CASSLVGRGYEQYF. V and J are TRBV5-1 and TRBJ2-7, with D perhaps given as TRBD1 or TRBD2 (5 bases each). Germline CDR1 and CDR2: SGHRS and YFSETQ. V lost 0 bases and J 3 bases, leaving 10 bases between the germline ends. This CDR3 is built from 14 residues. Based on the CDR3 plus reference TRBV5-1 and TRBJ2-7, the full variable domain is KAGVTQTPRYLIKTRGQQVTLSCSPISGHRSVSWYQQTPGQGLQFLFEYFSETQRNKGNFPGRFSGRQFSNSRSEMNVSTLELGDSALYLCASSLVGRGYEQYFGPGTRLTVT.

The chain carries TRBV10-3 and TRBJ1-2, with D possibly matching TRBD1 (5 bases). The CDR3 has 13 residues. Trimming shortened V by 4 bases and J by 4 bases, and 10 bases separated the two germline ends. Looked up from germline, CDR1 is ENHRY and CDR2 is SYGVKD. The CDR3 is CAISGGDVYGYTF. The DNA for the CDR3 is TGTGCCATCAGTGGAGGGGACGTCTATGGCTACACCTTC.

The rearrangement links TRBV15 to TRBJ1-1, with D unclear. Germline CDR1 is LNHNV and CDR2 is YYDKDF (reference sequence). The CDR3 covers 13 residues. V was shortened by 8 bases and J by 1 base, with 11 bases between the two germline ends. The DNA for the CDR3 is TGTGCCACCGGGATTTACTCGAACACTGAAGCTTTCTTT. Residues: CATGIYSNTEAFF. The complete variable domain, with remaining parts taken from reference TRBV15 and TRBJ1-1, reads DAMVIQNPRYQVTQFGKPVTLSCSQTLNHNVMYWYQQKSSQAPKLLFHYYDKDFNNEADTPDNFQSRRPNTSFCFLDIRSPGLGDTAMYLCATGIYSNTEAFFGQGTRLTVV.

This rearrangement joins TRBV27 to TRBJ1-2; a possible D gene is TRBD1 (6 bases). The CDR3 has 13 amino acids. Per the germline V gene, CDR1 is MNHEY and CDR2 is SMNVEV (reference sequence). V was trimmed by 5 bases and J by 8 bases, leaving 15 bases between them. The CDR3 DNA reads as TGTGCCAGCAGTGAAAGTGAGGGGGGAGGCTACACCTTC. As protein: CASSESEGGGYTF.

The V and J genes are TRBV2 and TRBJ2-3; 12 bases map to TRBD1. The CDR3 runs to 14 residues. The trim removed 7 bases at V and 6 bases at J, leaving 5 bases unmatched. Germline CDR1 is SNHLY and CDR2 is FYNNEI. The CDR3, as DNA: TGTGCCAGCACCGGGACAGGGGGCGGCGATACGCAGTATTTT. This translates into CASTGTGGGDTQYF.

J is TRBJ1-2 and V is TRBV28; tentatively, D is TRBD1 (5 bases). Germline assignment: CDR1 MDHEN and CDR2 SYDVKM. The CDR3 contains 13 residues. Trimming stripped 4 bases from V and 2 bases from J, with 8 bases between. CDR3 sequence (DNA): TGTGCCAGCAGTTCCCCAGGGAACTATGGCTACACCTTC. Protein: CASSSPGNYGYTF.

The count of this clone is one. The chain links TRBV28 to TRBJ1-1, with unresolved D. The germline V gene encodes CDR1 MDHEN and CDR2 SYDVKM. The CDR3 is 14 amino acids. V was clipped by 7 bases and J by 3 bases, with 15 bases between them. Written as DNA, the CDR3 is TGTGCCAGCATGGTAGGGTTGGGTTACACTGAAGCTTTCTTT. This translates into CASMVGLGYTEAFF.

CDR3 in DNA: TGTGCCAGCAGCCTTTCCTGGGCTAGCGGAAAGACCCAGTACTTC. It yields the protein CASSLSWASGKTQYF. The rearrangement links TRBV6-5 to TRBJ2-5; 7 nucleotides line up with TRBD2. The V segment lost 6 bases and the J segment 6 bases; nucleotides outside the gene matches: 13. In germline, CDR1 is MNHEY, CDR2 SVGAGI. The CDR3 has 15 amino acids.

Here the CDR3 reads CASSLQGLGLDGYTF. The CDR3 DNA reads TGTGCCAGTAGTCTTCAAGGGCTCGGCCTAGATGGCTACACCTTC. The chain couples TRBV19 to TRBJ1-2; no clear D gene. With 5 bases removed from V and 6 bases from J, the gap between germline ends came to 19 bases. Germline V gene sequence: CDR1 LNHDA, CDR2 SQIVND (reference sequence). This CDR3 is built from 15 residues.

This rearrangement joins TRBV4-1 to TRBJ1-1; D not certain. Trimming took 2 bases from V and 5 from J, leaving 21 bases between them. The CDR3 totals 17 residues. Per germline, CDR1 MGHRA and CDR2 YSYEKL. The CDR3 region has the DNA TGCGCCAGCAGCCAATTTAGGGAGAGAGGGCTGGGGACTGAAGCTTTCTTT. Translating gives CASSQFRERGLGTEAFF.

The sample holds a few counts of this clone. J is TRBJ1-5 and V is TRBV11-3; D ambiguous. Germline values: CDR1 SGHNT, CDR2 YENEEA. Between the trimmed V and J ends, which lost 0 bases and 8 bases, there was a span of 8 bases. The CDR3 spans 13 residues. CDR3 nucleotides: TGTGCCAGCAGCTTAGAAGAGGGCAAGCCCCAGCATTTT. Translation gives CASSLEEGKPQHF.

V is TRBV6-1 and J is TRBJ2-5; 10 nucleotides line up with TRBD2. V shed 4 bases, J shed 2 bases, and the junction held 13 bases outside the gene matches. Germline V gives CDR1 MNHNS, CDR2 SASEGT. The CDR3 sequence is 18 residues long. The CDR3 spells CASSVQLGAGGEQETQYF. The CDR3 region has the DNA TGTGCCAGCAGTGTCCAATTGGGAGCGGGAGGGGAACAAGAGACCCAGTACTTC.

V and J are TRBV7-9 and TRBJ1-5; D is unresolved. Germline V gene sequence: CDR1 SEHNR, CDR2 FQNEAQ (reference sequence). The CDR3 has 13 amino acids. V was shortened by 5 bases and J by 4 bases, with 9 bases between the two germline ends. CDR3 in amino acids: CASSSIGNQPQHF. CDR3 DNA sequence: TGTGCCAGCAGCAGCATAGGGAATCAGCCCCAGCATTTT.

The V call is TRBV6-5, the J call TRBJ2-1; possibly TRBD1 for D (5 bases). Germline-derived CDR1 and CDR2 are MNHEY and SVGAGI. The CDR3 has 14 residues. V was clipped by 0 bases and J by 7 bases, with 10 bases between them. CDR3 in DNA: TGTGCCAGCAGTTACTCCCAGGGATCGAATGAGCAGTTCTTC. Residues: CASSYSQGSNEQFF.

This clone appeared once. The chain joins TRBV7-2 to TRBJ2-1; weak D call: TRBD2 (5 bases). Between the trimmed V and J ends, which lost 6 bases and 0 bases, there was a span of 12 bases. The CDR3 has 15 amino acids. Germline-derived CDR1 and CDR2 are SGHTA and FQGNSA. The CDR3 reads CASSIAFSSYNEQFF. The CDR3, as DNA: TGTGCCAGCAGTATAGCGTTTAGCTCCTACAATGAGCAGTTCTTC.

The genes are TRBV2 and TRBJ1-2; possibly TRBD1 for D (5 bases). V was cut by 4 bases and J by 4 bases, with 10 bases left in between. The germline gives CDR1 SNHLY, CDR2 FYNNEI. The CDR3 consists of 13 residues. The CDR3 region has the DNA TGTGCCAGCAGTGCAGGGCCGTCCTATGGCTACACCTTC. Translation: CASSAGPSYGYTF.

In its sample, this clone was seen once. The CDR3 DNA sequence: TGCGCCAGCAGCTTGGCTGGGACTAGCGGGAGTGGAGTAGCTAACGAGCAGTACTTC. Protein: CASSLAGTSGSGVANEQYF. V usage is TRBV5-1 and J usage is TRBJ2-7, with 14 bases lining up with TRBD2. This CDR3 has 19 residues. The V and J ends lost 0 bases and 5 bases, in that order; junction bases with no gene match: 13. In germline, CDR1 is SGHRS, CDR2 YFSETQ.

The chain is built from TRBV19 and TRBJ2-1; a possible D gene is TRBD1 (5 bases). CDR3 length: 14 residues. Germline values: CDR1 LNHDA, CDR2 SQIVND (reference sequence). V was trimmed by 2 bases and J by 8 bases, leaving 13 bases between them. The CDR3 nucleotides read TGTGCCAGTAGTATATCTCCCAGGGTTGATGAGCAGTTCTTC. It translates to CASSISPRVDEQFF.

The chain uses TRBV6-5 and TRBJ2-3; 9 nucleotides match TRBD2. This CDR3 is built from 16 residues. CDR1 is MNHEY, CDR2 SVGAGI, per germline. V shed 3 bases, J shed 4 bases, and the junction held 8 bases outside the gene matches. CDR3 sequence (DNA): TGTGCCAGCAGTTATGGGAGGGTAGCGGGGGCAGATACGCAGTATTTT. It translates to CASSYGRVAGADTQYF.